These 7 T cell receptor beta chains originate from one sample sequenced in a study of T cells after yellow fever vaccination. MiXCR, applied by TCRdb to the 5' RACE reads, yields one record per CDR3 protein. Of about 300,000 distinct CDR3 sequences listed, about 10% are singletons. The source material was CD4+ T cells sorted from PBMCs, sampled 5 days after the yellow fever booster vaccination. The receptors here all came from a man aged 18 to 30 who received the YFV17D yellow fever vaccine.

Comment on this clonotype: Mismatch with germline at one junction end may stem from a read error. This chain joins TRBV10-3 and TRBJ2-7; possibly TRBD2 for D (6 bases). CDR3 length equals 15 residues. The V gene's germline CDR1 is ENHRY and CDR2 SYGVKD. The CDR3 DNA reads TGTGCCCTCAGTGAGAACGCGGCGGGAACCTACGAGCAGTACTTC. Its translation is CALSENAAGTYEQYF.

Comments on this clonotype: One end of the junction varies from germline; a read error may be responsible. This sequence joins TRBV12-3 or TRBV12-4 and TRBJ1-5; possible D gene TRBD1, 5 bases. The CDR3 totals 13 residues. This CDR3 is CAGSIGEGQPQHF. CDR3 nucleotide sequence: TGTGCCGGCAGTATTGGGGAGGGGCAGCCCCAGCATTTT.

Ten or more counts support this clonotype. This chain links TRBV10-3 with TRBJ2-1, with 7 bases that match TRBD1. Trimming took 7 bases from V and 4 from J; bases not matched to a gene: 4. This CDR3 spans 13 amino acids. Germline V gives CDR1 ENHRY, CDR2 SYGVKD. CDR3 DNA sequence: TGTGCCATCACTAAGGACAGGTACAATGAGCAGTTCTTC. It yields the protein CAITKDRYNEQFF.

This clonotype came up a few times. The chain couples TRBV28 to TRBJ2-1; 8 bases match TRBD1. With V trimmed by 8 bases and J by 6 bases, 9 bases remained unmatched. The CDR3 is 14 residues long. Germline V gene data show CDR1 as MDHEN and CDR2 as SYDVKM. Here the CDR3 reads CASSPGQGTNEQFF. DNA of the CDR3: TGTGCCAGCTCTCCCGGACAGGGAACCAATGAGCAGTTCTTC.

The chain joins TRBV11-2 to TRBJ2-3, with a tentative D call TRBD2 (5 bases). Germline CDR1 is SGHAT and CDR2 is FQNNGV. The ends were cut back, 5 bases at V and 1 base at J, with 13 bases in the middle. CDR3 length: 15 amino acids. CDR3 in amino acids: CASSRRRGRTDTQYF. The CDR3, as DNA: TGTGCCAGCAGCCGTCGGCGCGGGCGCACAGATACGCAGTATTTT.

This clonotype was detected only a few times. This chain links TRBV5-1 with TRBJ2-2; the match to TRBD1 covers 8 bases. CDR1 is SGHRS, CDR2 YFSETQ, per germline. The CDR3 consists of 14 residues. V lost 4 bases and J lost 7; bases outside the gene matches: 6. The CDR3 DNA reads as TGCGCCAGCAGCACCGACAGGGGCGGCGGGGAGCTGTTTTTT. This codes for CASSTDRGGGELFF.

The sample holds many counts of this clonotype. The J gene is TRBJ1-3, the V gene TRBV9, with D maybe TRBD1 (5 bases). The germline V gene encodes CDR1 SGDLS and CDR2 YYNGEE. This CDR3 has 16 amino acids. The V gene lost 3 bases and the J gene lost 4 bases, with 17 bases spanning the gap. The CDR3 DNA is TGTGCCAGCAGCGGCCATGCCTCAGGGACCGGAAACACCATATATTTT. Amino acid sequence: CASSGHASGTGNTIYF. The variable domain in full, completed from reference TRBV9 and TRBJ1-3, reads DSGVTQTPKHLITATGQRVTLRCSPRSGDLSVYWYQQSLDQGLQFLIQYYNGEERAKGNILERFSAQQFPDLHSELNLSSLELGDSALYFCASSGHASGTGNTIYFGEGSWLTVV.